The source of this TCR beta chain is a study of radiotherapy plus CTLA-4 blockade in lung cancer. Whole-study context: Among enrolled patients, 15% to 20% responded and 31% achieved disease control. Findings and caveats of the study: Early shifts in blood T cell clones, with interferon-beta, reportedly predicted response best. Tumor-origin TCR clones grew in blood after radiotherapy plus ipilimumab.

This clone was counted between two and nine times. Its antigen remains unknown. The sample has other DNA sequences that encode this CDR3 too. Method: immunoSEQ multiplex PCR; TCRdb's copy keeps in-frame clones and lacks some. The data hold about 62,000 clones, with about 80% observed a single time. Ipilimumab CTLA-4 blockade and focal radiation were given to patients with chemo-refractory metastatic non-small-cell lung cancer. Germline V gene lookup returns CDR1 MNHEY and CDR2 SMNVEV (reference sequence). There are 14 residues in the CDR3. The germline V and J ends were trimmed by 3 bases and 7 bases, with 13 bases remaining between them.

V gene TRBV27 combines with J gene TRBJ1-5, with a weak D call TRBD1 (5 bases). The receptor was isolated from a human donor with non-small cell lung cancer who had a complete response to radiotherapy plus ipilimumab. The sample in question was peripheral blood, obtained from a patient treated with radiotherapy plus ipilimumab. DNA for the CDR3: TGTGCCAGCAGTTTGGGGGGGTCCCACCAGCCCCAGCATTTT. It is translated as CASSLGGSHQPQHF.